The clone carrying this TCR beta chain was observed a handful of times. Antigen: not known. cDNA serving as the sequencing template came from extracted, reverse transcribed RNA. Profiled with immunoSEQ multiplex PCR; TCRdb holds only in-frame clones, not every one. The sample includes about 110,000 clones, around 59% of them seen just once. The authors sorted CD4+ and CD8+ T cells from PBMCs. These data are taken from a study of CD8+ T cells in alopecia areata. General study findings and limits: Lesional scalp exceeded normal scalp in clonality, especially in alopecia totalis/universalis. Scalp specimens additionally yield sequences from normal skin's resident alphabeta T cells.

Per germline, CDR1 PRHDT and CDR2 FYEKMQ (reference sequence). This CDR3 is built from 17 residues. After removal of 4 bases from V and 0 bases from J, the junction contained 3 bases not matched to a gene. The sample consisted of CD8+ T cells sorted from blood. The rearrangement links TRBV13 to TRBJ2-3; 14 bases agree with TRBD2. This clonotype originated in a human donor in good health. CDR3 loop: CASSSTSGGDSTDTQYF. The CDR3 nucleotides read TGTGCCAGCAGCTCGACTAGCGGGGGGGATAGCACAGATACGCAGTATTTT.